This T cell receptor beta chain was identified during a study of cytotoxic CD8 clonotypes in ibrutinib-treated CLL. Overall study: Across the patients, roughly 10 were relapsed/refractory, 15 treatment-naive and fewer than 18 IGHV unmutated. It was after a median 12 months of treatment, range 6 to 36, that response samples were taken.

After removal of 0 bases from V and 3 bases from J, the junction contained 11 bases not matched to a gene. Per germline, CDR1 SGHAT and CDR2 FQNNGV. The CDR3 has 20 residues. Sequenced by immunoSEQ multiplex PCR; TCRdb stores in-frame clones only, minus some. Seen here are 15,000 to 20,000 clones, around 63% observed once, and the top ten hold 15% to 20%. Details on this clone: Its antigen is still unknown.

Study-level findings and limits: Clonality rose at ibrutinib response, held steady in sustained remission, and fell toward baseline at progression. In comparison with age-matched healthy donors, baseline clonality was higher and tracked circulating CD8+ T-cell counts.

This chain joins TRBV11-2 and TRBJ2-2, with 12 nucleotides matching TRBD2. The sequence derives from a human donor with chronic lymphocytic leukemia. This material consisted of PBMCs, taken before ibrutinib treatment. The CDR3: CASSLDRPLAGGPHTGELFF. CDR3 bases: TGTGCCAGCAGCTTAGATCGCCCGCTAGCGGGGGGGCCGCACACCGGGGAGCTGTTTTTT.